This T cell receptor (beta chain) comes out of a study of OX40 agonist ivuxolimab in advanced cancers. For the study at large: Having had anti-PD-1, anti-PD-L1 or anti-CTLA-4 therapy before was allowed, and more than 35% had some.

Sequenced by immunoSEQ multiplex PCR; TCRdb stores in-frame clones only, minus some. The table records tens of thousands of clones, around 78% of them present only once. Peripheral blood came from all dose cohorts at three timepoints. The source of this sequence is an adult with an advanced solid tumor such as melanoma, head and neck, liver or kidney cancer. Sequenced material: CD4+ or CD8+ T cells sorted from blood, taken in a trial of the OX40 agonist ivuxolimab.

CDR3 amino acids: CASSVRDSNEKLFF. The DNA for the CDR3 is TGTGCCAGCAGCGTCCGGGACAGCAATGAAAAACTGTTTTTT. The V gene is TRBV7-9, the J gene TRBJ1-4; 7 positions agree with TRBD1. The CDR3 runs to 14 residues. From germline, CDR1 is SEHNR and CDR2 FQNEAQ (reference sequence). The J segment lost 5 bases and the V segment lost 5 bases, leaving 5 bases of the junction unmatched.